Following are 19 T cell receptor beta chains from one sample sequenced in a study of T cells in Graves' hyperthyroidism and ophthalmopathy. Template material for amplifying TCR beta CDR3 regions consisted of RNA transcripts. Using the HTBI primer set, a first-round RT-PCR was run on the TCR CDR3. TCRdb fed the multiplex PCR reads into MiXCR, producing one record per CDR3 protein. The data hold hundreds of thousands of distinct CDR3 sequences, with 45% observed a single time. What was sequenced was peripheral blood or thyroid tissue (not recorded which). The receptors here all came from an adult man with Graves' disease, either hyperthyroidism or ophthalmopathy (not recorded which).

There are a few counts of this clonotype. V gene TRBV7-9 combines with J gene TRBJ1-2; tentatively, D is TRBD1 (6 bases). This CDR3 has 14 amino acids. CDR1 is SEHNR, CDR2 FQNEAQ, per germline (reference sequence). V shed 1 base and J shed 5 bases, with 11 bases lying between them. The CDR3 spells CASSLGGASYGYTF. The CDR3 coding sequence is TGTGCCAGCAGCTTAGGGGGGGCGAGTTATGGCTACACCTTC. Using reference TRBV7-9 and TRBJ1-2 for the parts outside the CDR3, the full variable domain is DTGVSQNPRHKITKRGQNVTFRCDPISEHNRLYWYRQTLGQGPEFLTYFQNEAQLEKSRLLSDRFSAERPKGSFSTLEIQRTEQGDSAMYLCASSLGGASYGYTFGSGTRLTVV.

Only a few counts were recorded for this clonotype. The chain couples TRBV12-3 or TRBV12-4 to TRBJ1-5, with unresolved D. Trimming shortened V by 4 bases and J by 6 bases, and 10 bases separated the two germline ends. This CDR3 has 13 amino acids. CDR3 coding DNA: TGTGCCAGCAGTTCCCATACGGCTCAGCCCCAGCATTTT. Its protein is CASSSHTAQPQHF.

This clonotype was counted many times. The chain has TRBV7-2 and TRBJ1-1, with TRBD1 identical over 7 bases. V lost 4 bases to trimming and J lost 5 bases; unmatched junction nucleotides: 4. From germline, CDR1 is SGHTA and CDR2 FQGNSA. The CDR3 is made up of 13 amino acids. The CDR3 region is CASSWDRWTEAFF. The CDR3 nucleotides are TGTGCCAGCAGCTGGGACAGATGGACTGAAGCTTTCTTT.

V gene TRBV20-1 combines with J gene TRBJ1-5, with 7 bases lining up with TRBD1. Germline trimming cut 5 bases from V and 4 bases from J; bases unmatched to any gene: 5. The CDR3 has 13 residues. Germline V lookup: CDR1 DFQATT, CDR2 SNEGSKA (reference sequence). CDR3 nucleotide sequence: TGCAGTGCTTTGGGACAGAGAAATCAGCCCCAGCATTTT. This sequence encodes CSALGQRNQPQHF.

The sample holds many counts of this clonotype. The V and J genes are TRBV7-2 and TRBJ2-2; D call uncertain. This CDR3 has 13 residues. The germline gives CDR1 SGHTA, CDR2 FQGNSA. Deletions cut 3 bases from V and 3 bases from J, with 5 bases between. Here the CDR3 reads CASSFHHTGELFF. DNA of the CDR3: TGTGCCAGCAGCTTTCACCACACCGGGGAGCTGTTTTTT.

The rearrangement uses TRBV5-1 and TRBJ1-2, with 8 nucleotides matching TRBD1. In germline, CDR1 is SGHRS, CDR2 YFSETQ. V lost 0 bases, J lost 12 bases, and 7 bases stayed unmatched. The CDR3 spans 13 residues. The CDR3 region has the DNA TGCGCCAGCAGCTTGGGGCCGGGACAGGCAAACACCTTC. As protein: CASSLGPGQANTF.

The CDR3 coding sequence is TGCAGTGCTAGGGCGGGGTCGGGTGGCTACACCTTC. It translates to CSARAGSGGYTF. The chain is built from TRBV20-1 and TRBJ1-2; D not certain. The V end lost 3 bases, the J end lost 7 bases, and 12 bases lay between the germline ends. Germline V gives CDR1 DFQATT, CDR2 SNEGSKA (reference sequence). The CDR3 is 12 amino acids.

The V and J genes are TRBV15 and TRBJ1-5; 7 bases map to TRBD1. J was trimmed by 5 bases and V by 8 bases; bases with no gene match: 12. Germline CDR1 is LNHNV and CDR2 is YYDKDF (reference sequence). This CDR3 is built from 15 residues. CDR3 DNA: TGTGCCACCCAAACTTTAGGGACAGTCCATCAGCCCCAGCATTTT. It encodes CATQTLGTVHQPQHF.

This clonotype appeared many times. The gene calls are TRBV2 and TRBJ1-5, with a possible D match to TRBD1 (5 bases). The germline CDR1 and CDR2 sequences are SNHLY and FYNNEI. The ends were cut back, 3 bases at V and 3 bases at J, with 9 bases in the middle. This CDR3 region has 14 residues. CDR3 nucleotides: TGTGCCAGCAGTGACATCAGGGACAATCAGCCCCAGCATTTT. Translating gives CASSDIRDNQPQHF.

CDR3 residues: CSATAGQGALETQYF. The DNA for the CDR3 is TGCAGTGCCACGGCGGGACAGGGGGCTTTGGAGACCCAGTACTTC. The chain recombines TRBV20-1 with TRBJ2-5, with 12 nucleotides matching TRBD1. The J segment lost 5 bases and the V segment lost 6 bases, leaving 10 bases of the junction unmatched. Germline-derived CDR1 and CDR2 are DFQATT and SNEGSKA (reference sequence). The CDR3 sequence is 15 residues long.

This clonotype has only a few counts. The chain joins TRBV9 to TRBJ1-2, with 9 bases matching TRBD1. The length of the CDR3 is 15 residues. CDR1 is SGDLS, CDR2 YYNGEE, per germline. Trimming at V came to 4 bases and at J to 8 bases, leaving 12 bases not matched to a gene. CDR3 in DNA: TGTGCCAGCAGCCAAGATTCGGGACAGGGCCGAGGCTACACCTTC. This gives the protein CASSQDSGQGRGYTF.

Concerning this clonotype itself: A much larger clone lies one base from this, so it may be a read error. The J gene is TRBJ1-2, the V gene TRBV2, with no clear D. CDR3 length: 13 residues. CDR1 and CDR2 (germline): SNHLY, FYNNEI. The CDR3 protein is CACSPGLYYGYTF. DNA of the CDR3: TGTGCCTGCAGCCCAGGACTATACTATGGCTACACCTTC.

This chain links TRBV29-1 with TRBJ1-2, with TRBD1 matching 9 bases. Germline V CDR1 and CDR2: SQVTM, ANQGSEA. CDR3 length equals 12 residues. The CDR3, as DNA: TGCAGAGGGACAGGGACGAGCTATGGCTACACCTTC. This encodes CRGTGTSYGYTF.

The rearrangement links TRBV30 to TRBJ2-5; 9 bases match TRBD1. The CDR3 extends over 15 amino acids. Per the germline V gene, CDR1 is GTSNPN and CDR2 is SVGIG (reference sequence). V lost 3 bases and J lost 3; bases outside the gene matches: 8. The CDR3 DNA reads TGTGCCTGGAGCACCGGGACAGGGCATGAAGAGACCCAGTACTTC. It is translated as CAWSTGTGHEETQYF.

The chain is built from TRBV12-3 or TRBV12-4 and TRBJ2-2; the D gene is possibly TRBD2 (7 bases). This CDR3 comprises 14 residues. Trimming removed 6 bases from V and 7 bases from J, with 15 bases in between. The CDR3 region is CASSLGGGNGELFF. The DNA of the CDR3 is TGTGCCAGCAGCTTGGGGGGGGGCAACGGGGAGCTGTTTTTT.

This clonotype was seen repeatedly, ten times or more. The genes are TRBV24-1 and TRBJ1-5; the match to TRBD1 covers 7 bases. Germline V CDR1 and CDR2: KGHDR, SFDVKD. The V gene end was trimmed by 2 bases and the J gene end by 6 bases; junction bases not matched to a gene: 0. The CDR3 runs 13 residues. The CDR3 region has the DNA TGTGCCACCAGTGATTACAGGGGTCAGCCCCAGCATTTT. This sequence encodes CATSDYRGQPQHF.

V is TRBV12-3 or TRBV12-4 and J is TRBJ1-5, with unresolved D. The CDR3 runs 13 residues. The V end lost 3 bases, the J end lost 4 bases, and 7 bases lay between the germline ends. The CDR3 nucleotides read TGTGCCAGCAGTTTCACACGGAATCAGCCCCAGCATTTT. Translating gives CASSFTRNQPQHF.

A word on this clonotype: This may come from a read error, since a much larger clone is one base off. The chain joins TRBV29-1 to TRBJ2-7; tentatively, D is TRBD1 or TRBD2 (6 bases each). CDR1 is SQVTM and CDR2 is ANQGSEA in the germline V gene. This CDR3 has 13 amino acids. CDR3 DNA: TGCAGCGTTGACTACAGGGACTCCTACGCGCAGTACTTC. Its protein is CSVDYRDSYAQYF.

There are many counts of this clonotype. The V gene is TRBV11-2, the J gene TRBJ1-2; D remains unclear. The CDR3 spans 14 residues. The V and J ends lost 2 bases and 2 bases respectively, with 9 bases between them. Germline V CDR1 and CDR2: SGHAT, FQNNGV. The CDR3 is CASSLSSLNYGYTF. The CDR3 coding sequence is TGTGCCAGCAGCTTATCCAGCTTGAACTATGGCTACACCTTC.